These 25 T cell receptor beta chains originate from one sample sequenced in a study of graft-versus-host responses after intestinal transplantation (dated by TCRdb to about 2021). Libraries were made using the immunoSEQ multiplex PCR assay. Not all clones reach the TCRdb copy of this immuneACCESS table, which keeps in-frame sequences only. Checked studies attribute under half of the gap to unresolved V genes and leave the rest unexplained. The sample yields about 15,000 clones; roughly a third were counted once. Of the sample, about 3.5% is held by the ten largest clones. Reading the label with the study, this specimen's time point is: cells obtained before transplantation from donor or recipient. Here the sequenced sample was alloreactive CD4+ T cells from a mixed lymphocyte reaction culture, taken before intestinal transplant. The sample's cell subset or site label is to be understood as: CFSE-low proliferating T cells sorted from approximately 6-day pre-transplant mixed lymphocyte reaction (GvH or HvG direction). The origin of the receptors is a human patient who received an intestinal transplant.

This clone was picked up a small number of times. This rearrangement joins TRBV5-1 to TRBJ1-1, with D unresolved. The CDR3 is 13 amino acids. Trimming stripped 0 bases from V and 11 bases from J, with 14 bases between. Germline V CDR1 and CDR2: SGHRS, YFSETQ. CDR3 protein: CASSLAADTVAFF. As DNA, the CDR3 is TGCGCCAGCAGCTTGGCGGCCGACACTGTCGCTTTCTTT.

This clone was found a few times. This chain connects TRBV5-1 to TRBJ1-2, with TRBD1 as a possible D gene (6 bases). The CDR3 runs to 15 residues. Trimming shortened V by 0 bases and J by 4 bases, and 13 bases separated the two germline ends. CDR1 and CDR2 from the germline V gene are SGHRS and YFSETQ. CDR3 nucleotide sequence: TGCGCCAGCAGCTTGGGGGCTTTGACAGGCTATGGCTACACCTTC. It yields the protein CASSLGALTGYGYTF.

J is TRBJ1-2 and V is TRBV11-2; D may be TRBD1 (6 bases). Germline CDR1 reads SGHAT; CDR2 reads FQNNGV. The V and J ends lost 2 bases and 4 bases respectively, with 8 bases between them. The CDR3 runs 13 residues. The CDR3 here is CASSLLTGYGYTF. CDR3 bases: TGTGCCAGCAGCTTATTGACAGGCTATGGCTACACCTTC.

The CDR3 protein is CASSLVRGGSGNTIYF. The CDR3 DNA reads as TGTGCCAGCAGCTTAGTGAGGGGAGGCTCTGGAAACACCATATATTTT. The chain joins TRBV7-9 to TRBJ1-3; TRBD1 might be the D (5 bases). Germline lookup yields CDR1 SEHNR and CDR2 FQNEAQ (reference sequence). V dropped 1 base and J dropped 0 bases, with 10 bases sitting between them. The CDR3 has 16 amino acids.

This clone was picked up a small number of times. The chain employs TRBV5-1 and TRBJ1-4, with 7 bases identical to TRBD1. The CDR3 is 16 residues long. Per the germline V gene, CDR1 is SGHRS and CDR2 is YFSETQ. Trimming removed 5 bases from V and 0 bases from J; junction bases left unmatched: 7. The CDR3 region is CASRYRTGPTNEKLFF. Written as DNA, the CDR3 is TGCGCCAGCAGATACAGGACAGGCCCAACTAATGAAAAACTGTTTTTT.

There are a few counts of this clone. J is TRBJ1-2 and V is TRBV5-4; D is unresolved. V was pared by 0 bases and J by 2 bases, with 5 bases between. The CDR3 runs to 13 residues. Germline-derived CDR1 and CDR2 are SGHNT and YYREEE (reference sequence). Written as DNA, the CDR3 is TGTGCCAGCAGCTTGGGCCAGAACTATGGCTACACCTTC. Translated: CASSLGQNYGYTF.

This clone is labeled medium-sized (0.01 to 0.1%). The CDR3 nucleotides are TGCGCCAGCAGCTGGGAAGCGGGGAGGACGGGTCAAACTCAGTACTTC. Translating gives CASSWEAGRTGQTQYF. The chain joins TRBV5-1 to TRBJ2-5; 7 bases align to TRBD2. V shed 3 bases, J shed 11 bases, and the junction held 19 bases outside the gene matches. CDR1 is SGHRS and CDR2 is YFSETQ in the germline V gene. CDR3 length equals 16 residues.

The chain links TRBV11-3 to TRBJ2-3; TRBD2 is a possible D gene (5 bases). V was clipped by 5 bases and J by 7 bases, with 10 bases between them. Germline values: CDR1 SGHNT, CDR2 YENEEA. The CDR3 contains 12 residues. In DNA, the CDR3 is TGTGCCAGCAGCCGAAGGGAGTATACGCAGTATTTT. Protein product: CASSRREYTQYF.

The chain employs TRBV7-9 and TRBJ1-2, with unresolved D. This CDR3 region has 11 residues. CDR1 and CDR2 from the germline V gene are SEHNR and FQNEAQ (reference sequence). V was shortened by 4 bases and J by 6 bases, with 6 bases between the two germline ends. The CDR3 nucleotides are TGTGCCAGCAGCTCATTAGATGGCTACACCTTC. It codes for CASSSLDGYTF.

The V call is TRBV4-2, the J call TRBJ2-7; TRBD1 or TRBD2 may be the D gene (5 bases each). Germline V gives CDR1 LGHNA, CDR2 YNFKEQ. The CDR3 consists of 15 residues. Between the trimmed V and J ends, which lost 0 bases and 0 bases, there was a span of 9 bases. The CDR3, as DNA: TGTGCCAGCAGCCAAGATCCAGGGAGCTCCTACGAGCAGTACTTC. As protein: CASSQDPGSSYEQYF.

By its share, this clone is medium-sized. Additional DNA sequences in this sample encode the identical CDR3. J is TRBJ2-7 and V is TRBV2; a weak D match, TRBD1 (5 bases). The CDR3 is 14 residues long. V shed 1 base and J shed 3 bases, with 10 bases lying between them. In germline, CDR1 is SNHLY, CDR2 FYNNEI. The CDR3 nucleotides are TGTGCCAGCAGTGAAGGTCAGGGTAACTACGAGCAGTACTTC. It encodes CASSEGQGNYEQYF.

This clone has just a few counts. The chain joins TRBV7-2 to TRBJ2-5; 8 bases line up with TRBD1. CDR1 and CDR2 (germline): SGHTA, FQGNSA. V was pared by 5 bases and J by 1 base, with 6 bases of the junction left unmatched. The CDR3 runs 15 residues. CDR3 loop: CASSRVTGGQETQYF. CDR3 coding DNA: TGTGCCAGCAGCCGGGTTACAGGGGGCCAAGAGACCCAGTACTTC.

The chain links TRBV29-1 to TRBJ1-1; the D gene is possibly TRBD1 (5 bases). This CDR3 is built from 12 residues. Germline lookup yields CDR1 SQVTM and CDR2 ANQGSEA. V shed 4 bases and J shed 4 bases, with 10 bases lying between them. In nucleotides, the CDR3 is TGCAGCGTTGTTGGGGGAACCACTGAAGCTTTCTTT. It yields the protein CSVVGGTTEAFF.

With regard to this clone: Other nucleotide sequences from this sample produce the same CDR3. In nucleotides, the CDR3 is TGTGCCAGCAGCTTGGGGACGGGATTCTACGAGCAGTACTTC. Its translation is CASSLGTGFYEQYF. The chain links TRBV5-6 to TRBJ2-7; perhaps TRBD2 as D (5 bases). V lost 0 bases, J lost 3 bases, and 10 bases lay in between. The CDR3 is 14 residues long. In germline, CDR1 is SGHDT, CDR2 YYEEEE.

The V and J genes are TRBV11-2 and TRBJ2-3; no definite D call. Trimming pared 2 bases from V and 1 base from J, leaving 4 bases between. Germline CDR1 is SGHAT and CDR2 is FQNNGV. The length of the CDR3 is 13 residues. The CDR3 sequence is CASSLLRTDTQYF. The CDR3 DNA reads TGTGCCAGCAGCTTATTGCGCACAGATACGCAGTATTTT.

This clone occurred a few times. This rearrangement joins TRBV7-3 to TRBJ1-2; D is uncertain. The V gene's germline CDR1 is SGHTA and CDR2 FQGTGA. Trimming took 0 bases from V and 2 from J, leaving 10 bases between them. This CDR3 region has 15 residues. The DNA for the CDR3 is TGTGCCAGCAGCTTAACGGGGAGAGCGAACTATGGCTACACCTTC. Its translation: CASSLTGRANYGYTF.

The chain links TRBV28 to TRBJ1-6; D perhaps matches TRBD1 (5 bases). The CDR3 is made up of 15 amino acids. CDR1 MDHEN and CDR2 SYDVKM come from the germline V gene. Trimming removed 6 bases at V and 8 bases at J, with 17 bases between. DNA for the CDR3: TGTGCCAGCAGCCCCATGGGGGAGGGTTATTCACCCCTCCACTTT. This encodes CASSPMGEGYSPLHF.

The chain has TRBV19 and TRBJ2-5; TRBD2 aligns across 11 bases. Trimming cost V 4 bases and J 4 bases; bases outside gene matches: 11. Germline V gene lookup returns CDR1 LNHDA and CDR2 SQIVND (reference sequence). The CDR3 loop spans 17 amino acids. The CDR3 reads CASSRRLAGRPPETQYF. The CDR3 region has the DNA TGTGCCAGTAGTAGAAGACTAGCGGGGAGGCCCCCAGAGACCCAGTACTTC.

The chain uses TRBV7-7 and TRBJ2-3; 7 bases are shared with TRBD2. Germline CDR1 reads SSHAT; CDR2 reads FNYEAQ (reference sequence). The CDR3 is 13 amino acids. J gave up 6 bases and V 2 bases, and 2 bases lay outside the gene matches. CDR3 sequence (DNA): TGTGCCAGCAGCTTACATAGCGGGGATACGCAGTATTTT. Translation: CASSLHSGDTQYF.

This clone was seen a handful of times. The genes are TRBV11-2 and TRBJ1-2; a weak D match, TRBD1 (5 bases). CDR3 size: 14 residues. Per germline, CDR1 SGHAT and CDR2 FQNNGV. The germline V and J ends were trimmed by 4 bases and 4 bases, with 13 bases remaining between them. The CDR3 coding sequence is TGTGCCAGCAGCTCCCTGGAGGGACCCTATGGCTACACCTTC. Translation: CASSSLEGPYGYTF. The full variable domain, completed using reference TRBV11-2 and TRBJ1-2, is EAGVAQSPRYKIIEKRQSVAFWCNPISGHATLYWYQQILGQGPKLLIQFQNNGVVDDSQLPKDRFSAERLKGVDSTLKIQPAKLEDSAVYLCASSSLEGPYGYTFGSGTRLTVV.

This clone was found a few times. The J gene is TRBJ2-7, the V gene TRBV28, with TRBD2 identical over 7 bases. The V gene end was trimmed by 4 bases and the J gene end by 1 base; junction bases not matched to a gene: 4. The CDR3 runs to 14 residues. Germline values: CDR1 MDHEN, CDR2 SYDVKM. The CDR3 here is CASSSTSESYEQYF. The CDR3 region has the DNA TGTGCCAGCAGTTCAACTAGCGAATCCTACGAGCAGTACTTC.

On this clone itself: Other DNA sequences in this specimen translate into the identical CDR3. The chain recombines TRBV7-3 with TRBJ2-7; TRBD2 matches at 14 bases. Per germline, CDR1 SGHTA and CDR2 FQGTGA. There are 14 residues in the CDR3. Trimming cost V 3 bases and J 6 bases; bases outside gene matches: 1. The CDR3, as DNA: TGTGCCAGCAGCTTGGGGACTAGCGGGAGCGAGCAGTACTTC. It is translated as CASSLGTSGSEQYF.

The chain is built from TRBV5-1 and TRBJ2-3; 9 nucleotides match TRBD1. The junction had 1 base not matched to a gene; V was cut back by 1 base and J by 1 base. The CDR3 consists of 15 residues. Germline loops: CDR1 SGHRS, CDR2 YFSETQ. The CDR3 loop is CASSLRDRGTDTQYF. The CDR3 DNA reads as TGCGCCAGCAGCTTGCGGGACAGGGGCACAGATACGCAGTATTTT.

The J gene is TRBJ2-5, the V gene TRBV5-1; TRBD2 agrees at 7 bases. CDR1 and CDR2 from the germline V gene are SGHRS and YFSETQ. Losses at the gene ends were 0 bases for V and 7 bases for J; bases not matched to a gene: 3. This CDR3 spans 13 amino acids. CDR3 loop: CASSLGLAGTQYF. In DNA form, the CDR3 reads TGCGCCAGCAGCTTGGGGTTAGCGGGGACCCAGTACTTC.

A few counts support this clone. The chain joins TRBV18 to TRBJ2-3; TRBD2 matches 8 bases. CDR1 is KGHSH, CDR2 LQKENI, per germline. J was trimmed by 0 bases and V by 1 base; bases with no gene match: 12. This CDR3 comprises 19 residues. DNA for the CDR3: TGTGCCAGCTCACCACAAAGGGAGTTAGCGGGGATAAGCACAGATACGCAGTATTTT. Its translation is CASSPQRELAGISTDTQYF.